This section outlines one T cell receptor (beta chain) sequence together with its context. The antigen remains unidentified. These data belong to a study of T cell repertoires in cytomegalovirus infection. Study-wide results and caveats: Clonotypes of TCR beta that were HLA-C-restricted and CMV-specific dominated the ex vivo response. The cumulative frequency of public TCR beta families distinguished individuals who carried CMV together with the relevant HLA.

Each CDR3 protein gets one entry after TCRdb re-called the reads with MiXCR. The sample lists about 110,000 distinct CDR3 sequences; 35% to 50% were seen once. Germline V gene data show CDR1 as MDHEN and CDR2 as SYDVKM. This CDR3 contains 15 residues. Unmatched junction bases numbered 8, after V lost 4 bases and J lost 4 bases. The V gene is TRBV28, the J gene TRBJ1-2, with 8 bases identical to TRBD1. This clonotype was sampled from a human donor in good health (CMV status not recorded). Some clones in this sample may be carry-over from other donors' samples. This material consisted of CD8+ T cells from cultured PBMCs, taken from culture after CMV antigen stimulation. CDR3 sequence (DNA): TGTGCCAGCAGTTGTCCGACAGGGGTGGGCTATGGCTACACCTTC. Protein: CASSCPTGVGYGYTF.